This T cell receptor (beta chain) was sequenced for a study of beta chain features in type 1 diabetes. The entirety of the isolated RNA underwent reverse transcription, so expressed TCRB transcripts were sequenced. Profiling relied on immunoSEQ multiplex PCR, and the TCRdb table lists in-frame clones only, not all of them. The table has about 360,000 clones, about 12% seen once; the top ten hold 0.017%. Trimming pared 2 bases from V and 0 bases from J, leaving 11 bases between. This CDR3 region has 16 residues. Germline V gives CDR1 SGDLS, CDR2 YYNGEE. The sample comprised naive CD4+ T cells from blood. This chain joins TRBV9 and TRBJ2-2; TRBD1 is a possible D gene (5 bases). The receptor was derived from a man in his late teens or twenties in good health. CDR3 nucleotides: TGTGCCAGCAGCGTGCAGGGTAGTTCGAACACCGGGGAGCTGTTTTTT. Its translation: CASSVQGSSNTGELFF. Supplemented by reference TRBV9 and TRBJ2-2, the full variable domain reads DSGVTQTPKHLITATGQRVTLRCSPRSGDLSVYWYQQSLDQGLQFLIQYYNGEERAKGNILERFSAQQFPDLHSELNLSSLELGDSALYFCASSVQGSSNTGELFFGEGSRLTVL.